This TCR beta chain was identified during a study of blood T cells in healthy people across ages. Study conclusions and caveats: Naive and antigen-experienced cells could not be conclusively compared, given unsorted PBMCs.

Comments on this clonotype: The antigen is not known.

V was cut by 1 base and J by 4 bases, with 10 bases left in between. Germline CDR1 SGHTA, CDR2 FQGNSA. The CDR3 is made up of 14 amino acids. For the second PCR, which ran for about 6 to 12 cycles, a sample-barcoded 5' primer and a J-beta primer mix were used. TCRdb redid the calling of the 5' RACE reads with MiXCR, one entry per CDR3 protein. The profile covers approximately 800,000 distinct CDR3 sequences, with roughly 60% appearing a single time and about 20% taken by the ten largest. The J gene is TRBJ1-2, the V gene TRBV7-2; unclear D gene. This clonotype was obtained from a man younger than 40 in good health. Sequencing input: blood. The CDR3 spells CASSLVGILYGYTF. DNA of the CDR3: TGTGCCAGCAGCTTAGTGGGGATTCTCTATGGCTACACCTTC.